The TCR beta chain described here comes from a study of cytomegalovirus exposure and HLA in healthy donors. Regarding the study as a whole: Rare TCR sequences predominated, though certain public TCRs were found in many donors. Listed as cytomegalovirus-associated were 164 TCR beta chains.

Remarks on this clone: Antigen specificity is unknown.

V dropped 3 bases and J dropped 0 bases, with 13 bases sitting between them. Germline CDR1 reads SGDLS; CDR2 reads YYNGEE. There are 17 residues in the CDR3. The data were produced by immunoSEQ multiplex PCR, yet TCRdb's version contains in-frame clones alone and is incomplete. Of fewer than 90,000 clones in the sample, 84% are singletons; the top ten hold around 10%. The chain carries TRBV9 and TRBJ1-6; D ambiguous. The specimen sequenced was PBMCs. The clonotype comes from a woman between 18 and 29 years old in good health and CMV-seropositive. CDR3 region: CASSAGLGRSYNSPLHF. The CDR3 DNA is TGTGCCAGCAGCGCAGGACTCGGACGCTCCTATAATTCACCCCTCCACTTT. The entire variable domain, with the rest obtained from reference TRBV9 and TRBJ1-6, is as follows: DSGVTQTPKHLITATGQRVTLRCSPRSGDLSVYWYQQSLDQGLQFLIQYYNGEERAKGNILERFSAQQFPDLHSELNLSSLELGDSALYFCASSAGLGRSYNSPLHFGNGTRLTVT.